This T cell receptor beta chain came from a study of T cells in Graves' hyperthyroidism and ophthalmopathy. Study observations and caveats: Before onset, ophthalmopathy was predicted by the model a median around 6 months earlier. Appearing also in blood were most of the thyroid clonotypes expanded above 0.001.

In germline, CDR1 is SGHTA, CDR2 FQGNSA. The junction had 6 bases not matched to a gene; V was cut back by 5 bases and J by 2 bases. CDR3 size: 15 residues. Amplified TCR beta CDR3 regions came from RNA transcripts. HTBI primers drove first-round RT-PCR of the TCR CDR3. TCRdb independently ran MiXCR on the multiplex PCR reads; one entry per CDR3 protein. The repertoire has 450,000 to 700,000 distinct CDR3 sequences, 46% of them found once; the top ten carry about 20%. Lactation, pregnancy, other autoimmune disease or uncontrolled infection excluded patients. Clinical symptoms, serum thyroxine, TRAb, thyroid ultrasound and orbital computed tomography informed diagnoses. This clonotype was recorded at least ten times. The antigen is unknown.

Material: peripheral blood or thyroid tissue (not recorded which). This sequence was found in an adult woman with Graves' disease, either hyperthyroidism or ophthalmopathy (not recorded which). V and J are TRBV7-2 and TRBJ2-5; 9 nucleotides match TRBD2. CDR3 sequence (DNA): TGTGCCAGCAGCCGTAGCGGGAGCTTACAAGAGACCCAGTACTTC. The encoded protein is CASSRSGSLQETQYF.